The clone carrying this TCR beta chain was recorded at least ten times. Its antigen is undetermined. The junction departs from germline at one end; a sequencing error may be responsible. The entry originates in a study of T cell repertoires in cytomegalovirus infection. Germline values: CDR1 SSHAT, CDR2 FNYEAQ (reference sequence). The CDR3 is 15 amino acids. TCRdb fed the reads into MiXCR, producing one record per CDR3 protein. The table includes about 500,000 distinct CDR3 sequences, more than 30% detected once. The sequencing used cultured PBMCs, collected from culture after CMV antigen stimulation. The sequence was collected from a human donor in good health (CMV status not recorded). Some clones in this sample may be carry-over from other donors' samples. The chain combines TRBV7-7 with TRBJ2-5; 10 bases are a match to TRBD2. As DNA, the CDR3 is TGTGCTAGCAGTTCTAGCGGGAGCCCGAAAGAGACCCAGTACTTC. The encoded protein is CASSSSGSPKETQYF.